This T cell receptor (beta chain) derives from a study of post-analysis software for immune sequencing data. Study details: The study covered relapsing-remitting, secondary progressive and progressive-relapsing courses of multiple sclerosis.

The germline V gene has CDR1 MNHEY and CDR2 SMNVEV (reference sequence). This CDR3 has 15 amino acids. With 6 bases removed from V and 0 bases from J, the gap between germline ends came to 12 bases. cDNA libraries for TCR beta contained unique molecular identifiers. A population of roughly 1 to 11 million T cells gave rise to about half a million cDNA molecules. Using its own MiXCR run on the PCR reads, TCRdb lists one record per CDR3 protein. The data show 400,000 to 500,000 distinct CDR3 sequences, 30% to 40% seen once. This clonotype occurred a few times. Its cognate antigen is unknown. General study points: Comparison of patients with controls showed five TRBV segments more frequent in patients, TRBV5-6, TRBV5-1 and TRBV20-1 among them. Significantly decreased normalized Chao1 diversity was recorded for multiple sclerosis patients relative to controls.

This chain uses TRBV27 with TRBJ2-1; D ambiguous. The sample comprised blood. The clonotype comes from a girl aged 2 to 9 with multiple sclerosis. CDR3 region: CASRPLGSSYNEQFF. The CDR3, as DNA: TGTGCCAGCAGGCCTCTTGGCAGCTCCTACAATGAGCAGTTCTTC.